One and the same sample provided the 26 T cell receptor beta chains below, sequenced in a study of Tregs in tolerant kidney transplant recipients. Their antigens remain unidentified. Clones were sequenced by immunoSEQ multiplex PCR, and TCRdb holds only the in-frame ones, with some missing. The repertoire holds around 2,700 clones, with less than 45% as singletons. The sample comprised Tregs from blood grown in culture. These TCRs come from a human donor in good health.

This clone showed up just a few times. This rearrangement joins TRBV5-1 to TRBJ2-2; no reliable D call. Per the germline V gene, CDR1 is SGHRS and CDR2 is YFSETQ. The CDR3 spans 13 residues. V lost 2 bases and J 6 bases, leaving 8 bases between the germline ends. The CDR3 loop reads CASSFTWAGELFF. Written as DNA, the CDR3 is TGCGCCAGCAGCTTTACATGGGCCGGGGAGCTGTTTTTT.

This clone has just a few counts. This chain uses TRBV5-1 with TRBJ2-1; D is perhaps TRBD1 or TRBD2 (6 bases each). V was trimmed by 0 bases and J by 9 bases, leaving 16 bases between them. This CDR3 has 15 residues. Germline values: CDR1 SGHRS, CDR2 YFSETQ. This chain's CDR3 is CASSLAGAVPIEQFF. The CDR3 coding sequence is TGCGCCAGCAGCTTGGCGGGGGCCGTCCCCATTGAGCAGTTCTTC.

This clone was seen a few times. The V gene is TRBV18, the J gene TRBJ2-3; D unclear. Trimming took off 3 bases at V and 1 base at J, with 2 bases between the two ends. Germline V gene sequence: CDR1 KGHSH, CDR2 LQKENI. The CDR3 contains 12 residues. CDR3 in amino acids: CASSPRTDTQYF. CDR3 coding DNA: TGTGCCAGCTCACCCCGCACAGATACGCAGTATTTT.

Relative to its sample, this clone is large. This sequence joins TRBV19 and TRBJ2-2, with 8 positions matching TRBD1. The ends lost 5 bases at V and 1 base at J; junction bases unmatched: 3. Germline CDR1 and CDR2: LNHDA and SQIVND (reference sequence). There are 15 residues in the CDR3. The DNA of the CDR3 is TGTGCCAGTAGTCCGGGGACAGGGAACACCGGGGAGCTGTTTTTT. Amino acids: CASSPGTGNTGELFF.

This clone is deemed medium-sized. The genes are TRBV18 and TRBJ2-3; D remains unclear. The CDR3 consists of 18 residues. V was cut by 4 bases and J by 0 bases, with 20 bases left in between. CDR1 and CDR2 (germline): KGHSH, LQKENI. The chain's CDR3 is CASSRWGWRSTSTDTQYF. The CDR3 nucleotides read TGTGCCAGCTCACGGTGGGGATGGCGGAGCACTAGCACAGATACGCAGTATTTT.

This clone was counted a few times. The chain carries TRBV7-6 and TRBJ2-2; the D call may be TRBD1 or TRBD2 (6 bases each). CDR3 length: 16 amino acids. V was cut by 3 bases and J by 5 bases, with 16 bases left in between. CDR1 and CDR2 from the germline V gene are SGHVS and FNYEAQ. CDR3 loop: CASSLGLGGRTGELFF. The CDR3, as DNA: TGTGCCAGCAGCTTGGGGCTGGGGGGCAGGACCGGGGAGCTGTTTTTT.

This clone ranks as medium-sized (0.01 to 0.1%). The chain links TRBV2 to TRBJ2-3; a weak D match, TRBD1 (5 bases). Germline lookup yields CDR1 SNHLY and CDR2 FYNNEI. The CDR3 has 12 amino acids. V lost 3 bases and J lost 7, with 8 bases in between. The CDR3 nucleotides are TGTGCCAGCAGTGACAGGGCGAATACGCAGTATTTT. As protein: CASSDRANTQYF.

The V call is TRBV2, the J call TRBJ2-7; possibly TRBD2 for D (5 bases). V gave up 5 bases and J gave up 1 base, with 15 bases separating them. The germline gives CDR1 SNHLY, CDR2 FYNNEI. This CDR3 has 15 amino acids. The CDR3 sequence is CASSPRRALSYEQYF. The CDR3 bases are TGTGCCAGCAGTCCCCGGCGGGCGCTTTCCTACGAGCAGTACTTC. Full variable domain (missing parts from reference TRBV2 and TRBJ2-7): EPEVTQTPSHQVTQMGQEVILRCVPISNHLYFYWYRQILGQKVEFLVSFYNNEISEKSEIFDDQFSVERPDGSNFTLKIRSTKLEDSAMYFCASSPRRALSYEQYFGPGTRLTVT.

On this clone itself: Different DNA sequences within this sample yield the same CDR3. The gene calls are TRBV5-4 and TRBJ2-3; D gene ambiguous. Trimming removed 4 bases from V and 5 bases from J, with 11 bases in between. This CDR3 comprises 13 residues. Germline V gene lookup returns CDR1 SGHNT and CDR2 YYREEE (reference sequence). The CDR3 nucleotides are TGTGCCAGCAGCAACAACCAAGGAGATACGCAGTATTTT. It translates to CASSNNQGDTQYF.

The chain recombines TRBV11-2 with TRBJ1-3; D is unclear. Per germline, CDR1 SGHAT and CDR2 FQNNGV. V was pared by 1 base and J by 3 bases, with 13 bases between. The CDR3 covers 16 residues. The CDR3, as DNA: TGTGCCAGCAGCTTAGGGCGCCTTTTGTTTGGAAACACCATATATTTT. Translation: CASSLGRLLFGNTIYF.

This clone has a handful of counts. The genes are TRBV18 and TRBJ2-1; 7 nucleotides agree with TRBD2. Germline V gene data show CDR1 as KGHSH and CDR2 as LQKENI. The CDR3 has 15 residues. The J segment lost 7 bases and the V segment lost 6 bases, leaving 12 bases of the junction unmatched. Written as DNA, the CDR3 is TGTGCCAGCTCCCCCCGACTAGCTCTTTTTAATGAGCAGTTCTTC. It yields the protein CASSPRLALFNEQFF. Full variable domain (rest looked up from reference TRBV18 and TRBJ2-1): NAGVMQNPRHLVRRRGQEARLRCSPMKGHSHVYWYRQLPEEGLKFMVYLQKENIIDESGMPKERFSAEFPKEGPSILRIQQVVRGDSAAYFCASSPRLALFNEQFFGPGTRLTVL.

The chain couples TRBV15 to TRBJ1-1; weak D call: TRBD1 (5 bases). This CDR3 spans 14 amino acids. The ends were cut back, 1 base at V and 11 bases at J, with 17 bases in the middle. Germline CDR1 is LNHNV and CDR2 is YYDKDF (reference sequence). The CDR3 DNA reads TGTGCCACCAGCAGAGTCAGGGCCCCTGGGGCGGCTTTCTTT. Its translation is CATSRVRAPGAAFF.

This clone was seen a few times. The gene calls are TRBV6-1 and TRBJ1-1, with 8 bases lining up with TRBD1. Losses at the gene ends were 10 bases for V and 3 bases for J; bases not matched to a gene: 4. CDR3 length: 12 amino acids. CDR1 is MNHNS and CDR2 is SASEGT in the germline V gene. This CDR3 reads CATRQGHTEAFF. The CDR3 region has the DNA TGTGCCACCAGACAGGGGCACACTGAAGCTTTCTTT.

By sample fraction, this clone is large. V usage is TRBV7-9 and J usage is TRBJ1-3; no clear D gene. Germline loops: CDR1 SEHNR, CDR2 FQNEAQ (reference sequence). The CDR3 is 16 amino acids. Trimming left V 1 base short and J 3 bases short, with 13 bases between. This CDR3 is CASSLGRLLFGNTIYF. In DNA, the CDR3 is TGTGCCAGCAGCTTAGGGCGCCTTTTGTTTGGAAACACCATATATTTT. The full variable domain, its missing parts supplied by reference TRBV7-9 and TRBJ1-3, is DTGVSQNPRHKITKRGQNVTFRCDPISEHNRLYWYRQTLGQGPEFLTYFQNEAQLEKSRLLSDRFSAERPKGSFSTLEIQRTEQGDSAMYLCASSLGRLLFGNTIYFGEGSWLTVV.

This clone is large (0.1 to 1%) by share. CDR3 sequence: CASSQDFAGDYEQYF. DNA for the CDR3: TGTGCCAGCAGCCAAGATTTCGCAGGGGACTACGAGCAGTACTTC. The V call is TRBV4-2, the J call TRBJ2-7; D is perhaps TRBD1 (6 bases). Germline V lookup: CDR1 LGHNA, CDR2 YNFKEQ. The CDR3 has 15 amino acids. Trimming removed 0 bases at V and 3 bases at J, with 12 bases between.

The chain uses TRBV10-3 and TRBJ1-1, with D hard to call. This CDR3 spans 15 amino acids. Trimming took off 0 bases at V and 7 bases at J, with 15 bases between the two ends. The germline V gene encodes CDR1 ENHRY and CDR2 SYGVKD. The CDR3 here is CAISESKVGMGEAFF. For the CDR3, the DNA is TGTGCCATCAGTGAGTCTAAGGTAGGGATGGGTGAAGCTTTCTTT.

V and J are TRBV29-1 and TRBJ2-5; 10 bases fit TRBD2. Per germline, CDR1 SQVTM and CDR2 ANQGSEA. J was trimmed by 5 bases and V by 7 bases; bases with no gene match: 7. This CDR3 is built from 13 residues. The CDR3 spells CSAKAGGRETQYF. DNA of the CDR3: TGCAGCGCTAAAGCGGGAGGGCGGGAGACCCAGTACTTC.

This clone showed up just once. V is TRBV9 and J is TRBJ2-7; TRBD1 aligns across 9 bases. The CDR3 contains 14 residues. Trimming took 0 bases from V and 5 from J; bases not matched to a gene: 3. Germline V gives CDR1 SGDLS, CDR2 YYNGEE. The CDR3 loop is CASSVGDRANEQYF. The CDR3 coding sequence is TGTGCCAGCAGCGTAGGGGACAGGGCCAACGAGCAGTACTTC.

By sample fraction, this clone is large (0.1 to 1%). The chain employs TRBV2 and TRBJ2-1, with D possibly TRBD2 on 6 matching bases. Trimming shortened V by 4 bases and J by 4 bases, and 17 bases separated the two germline ends. Germline CDR1 SNHLY, CDR2 FYNNEI. The CDR3 loop spans 16 amino acids. As DNA, the CDR3 is TGTGCCAGCAGTGGGGGAGGTAGCGGCAATTACAATGAGCAGTTCTTC. Its translation: CASSGGGSGNYNEQFF. Looking up the rest from reference TRBV2 and TRBJ2-1 gives the full variable domain: EPEVTQTPSHQVTQMGQEVILRCVPISNHLYFYWYRQILGQKVEFLVSFYNNEISEKSEIFDDQFSVERPDGSNFTLKIRSTKLEDSAMYFCASSGGGSGNYNEQFFGPGTRLTVL.

J is TRBJ2-7 and V is TRBV10-3, with TRBD2 as a possible D gene (6 bases). V lost 4 bases and J lost 4, with 17 bases in between. CDR3 size: 15 residues. CDR1 is ENHRY, CDR2 SYGVKD, per germline. In DNA form, the CDR3 reads TGTGCCATCAGTGGGAGGGGCGGTTCCCTTTACGAGCAGTACTTC. As protein: CAISGRGGSLYEQYF.

The J gene is TRBJ1-2, the V gene TRBV7-9; no clear D. This CDR3 comprises 12 residues. Trimming cost V 4 bases and J 3 bases, with 6 bases left between them. CDR1 is SEHNR, CDR2 FQNEAQ, per germline (reference sequence). The CDR3 loop is CASSSEYYGYTF. CDR3 nucleotide sequence: TGTGCCAGCAGCTCCGAATACTATGGCTACACCTTC.

Sample share makes this clone medium-sized. The V gene is TRBV9, the J gene TRBJ2-1; 10 bases align to TRBD2. Germline lookup yields CDR1 SGDLS and CDR2 YYNGEE. V gave up 0 bases and J gave up 16 bases; unmatched junction bases: 13. This CDR3 region has 15 residues. CDR3 sequence reads: CASSVAPSGGTGAFF. The CDR3 DNA follows: TGTGCCAGCAGCGTAGCTCCTAGCGGGGGCACGGGAGCATTCTTC. The full variable domain, its missing parts supplied by reference TRBV9 and TRBJ2-1, is DSGVTQTPKHLITATGQRVTLRCSPRSGDLSVYWYQQSLDQGLQFLIQYYNGEERAKGNILERFSAQQFPDLHSELNLSSLELGDSALYFCASSVAPSGGTGAFFGPGTRLTVL.

This clone was picked up a small number of times. This chain connects TRBV30 to TRBJ2-7, with 8 bases lining up with TRBD2. V dropped 0 bases and J dropped 6; count of bases not matched to a gene: 19. The CDR3 contains 18 residues. Per the germline V gene, CDR1 is GTSNPN and CDR2 is SVGIG (reference sequence). CDR3 sequence: CAWSVLGAAGGLRGEQYF. CDR3 in DNA: TGTGCCTGGAGTGTACTGGGGGCGGCGGGAGGCCTCAGGGGCGAGCAGTACTTC.

The gene calls are TRBV30 and TRBJ2-7; D may be TRBD1 or TRBD2 (6 bases each). The CDR3 runs to 14 residues. Germline CDR1 GTSNPN, CDR2 SVGIG (reference sequence). Trimming took 8 bases from V and 2 from J, leaving 19 bases between them. This chain's CDR3 is CAGAQVRGPYEQYF. The CDR3 DNA reads as TGTGCCGGGGCTCAGGTTCGGGGGCCCTACGAGCAGTACTTC.

This clone is labeled medium-sized. The chain is built from TRBV4-1 and TRBJ2-7; tentatively, D is TRBD1 (5 bases). Trimming cost V 0 bases and J 2 bases, with 26 bases left between them. CDR1 is MGHRA and CDR2 is YSYEKL in the germline V gene. CDR3 size: 20 residues. The CDR3 protein is CASSQDLRIFGRVNAYEQYF. CDR3 DNA: TGCGCCAGCAGCCAAGATCTTAGGATCTTCGGCAGGGTGAATGCCTACGAGCAGTACTTC.

The rearrangement joins TRBV4-2 to TRBJ2-5; 7 positions agree with TRBD2. The CDR3 contains 15 residues. Per the germline V gene, CDR1 is LGHNA and CDR2 is YNFKEQ. V dropped 5 bases and J dropped 3; count of bases not matched to a gene: 9. This CDR3 reads CASSVPGLAEETQYF. The DNA of the CDR3 is TGTGCCAGCAGCGTGCCCGGCCTAGCGGAAGAGACCCAGTACTTC.